The 5 T cell receptor beta chains below were found in one sample sequenced in a study of T cell changes during pregnancy in multiple sclerosis. Measured with immunoSEQ multiplex PCR; TCRdb has only the in-frame clones, and not every one. This sample has 29,000 or so clones, with approximately 90% found just once. The sample here was CD8+ T cells from peripheral blood mononuclear cells, taken before pregnancy. These receptors came from a female donor with multiple sclerosis, enrolled in a pregnancy study.

The chain links TRBV7-6 to TRBJ2-2, with 7 bases that match TRBD2. V shed 5 bases, J shed 3 bases, and the junction held 6 bases outside the gene matches. The germline V gene encodes CDR1 SGHVS and CDR2 FNYEAQ. This CDR3 is 15 amino acids long. The CDR3 is CASSPSGGYTGELFF. CDR3 DNA: TGTGCCAGCAGCCCCTCGGGGGGATACACCGGGGAGCTGTTTTTT.

The chain is built from TRBV29-1 and TRBJ2-2, with TRBD1 as a possible D gene (6 bases). CDR1 is SQVTM, CDR2 ANQGSEA, per germline. Deletions cut 7 bases from V and 0 bases from J, with 15 bases between. The CDR3 has 15 residues. The DNA of the CDR3 is TGCAGCGCGCACGACAGGAGCCCGAACACCGGGGAGCTGTTTTTT. Translated: CSAHDRSPNTGELFF.

The gene calls are TRBV7-3 and TRBJ1-1; D ambiguous. Trimming pared 5 bases from V and 1 base from J, leaving 8 bases between. CDR1 is SGHTA and CDR2 is FQGTGA in the germline V gene. The CDR3 is 13 residues long. Here the CDR3 DNA reads TGTGCCAGCAGCCCGGGTGGGAACACTGAAGCTTTCTTT. Its translation is CASSPGGNTEAFF.

The count of this clone is one. The rearrangement uses TRBV7-9 and TRBJ2-5, with 8 bases aligning to TRBD1. There are 13 residues in the CDR3. Trimming cost V 6 bases and J 3 bases; bases outside gene matches: 3. Germline V lookup: CDR1 SEHNR, CDR2 FQNEAQ (reference sequence). CDR3 amino acids: CASRGQAKETQYF. The CDR3 coding sequence is TGTGCCAGCAGGGGACAGGCTAAAGAGACCCAGTACTTC.

The chain couples TRBV27 to TRBJ2-3; maybe TRBD2 (5 bases). V lost 2 bases and J 4 bases, leaving 10 bases between the germline ends. Germline CDR1 reads MNHEY; CDR2 reads SMNVEV (reference sequence). The CDR3 is 14 residues long. The chain's CDR3 is CASSLMAGADTQYF. CDR3 nucleotides: TGTGCCAGCAGTTTAATGGCGGGCGCAGATACGCAGTATTTT.